This T cell receptor (beta chain) was obtained from a study of T cells after yellow fever vaccination. V shed 1 base and J shed 7 bases, with 20 bases lying between them. Per germline, CDR1 SGHVS and CDR2 FNYEAQ. CDR3 length: 16 amino acids. TCRdb independently ran MiXCR on the 5' RACE reads; one entry per CDR3 protein. This table has just under 600,000 distinct CDR3 sequences, around an eighth appearing once. This TCR was sampled from a man in his thirties or forties who received the YFV17D yellow fever vaccine. The chain uses TRBV7-6 and TRBJ2-7; D is undetermined. Sequenced material: PBMCs, taken on the day of the yellow fever booster vaccination. DNA of the CDR3: TGTGCCAGCAGCTTAGGGACCACTCTCGGATATGGAGAGCAGTACTTC. This translates into CASSLGTTLGYGEQYF.